Listed below are T cell receptor beta chains from one sample, sequenced in a study of blood T cell repertoires in COVID-19. Data came from immunoSEQ multiplex PCR; TCRdb stores just in-frame clones and leaves some out. The sample carries 200,000 to 250,000 clones, about nine tenths recorded once. Specimen: peripheral blood. The receptors originated from a man aged 80 or over with acute or convalescent COVID-19. Both conserved end residues are part of each CDR3. The D gene is left open where the match is weak. Not all rows give a size; the values are once, few, many and, for expanded clones, a class.

J,D,V,size,CDR3,DNA
TRBJ2-7,TRBD1,TRBV2,.,CASSGQGVVFEQYF,TGTGCCAGCAGTGGGCAGGGGGTGGTGTTCGAGCAGTACTTC
TRBJ2-1,TRBD1,TRBV6-5,.,CASRAGQGNYNEQFF,TGTGCCAGCAGGGCTGGACAGGGGAACTACAATGAGCAGTTCTTC
TRBJ2-1,.,TRBV11-1,.,CASSSGQSYNEQFF,TGTGCCAGCAGCTCCGGACAGTCCTACAATGAGCAGTTCTTC
TRBJ2-7,.,TRBV5-6,.,CASSFDPGSYEQYF,TGTGCCAGCAGCTTTGACCCGGGTTCCTACGAGCAGTACTTC
TRBJ2-7,TRBD2,TRBV2,.,CASSLKREPVGSYEQYF,TGTGCCAGCAGTCTCAAGCGGGAGCCCGTTGGCTCCTACGAGCAGTACTTC
TRBJ1-4,.,TRBV28,.,CASTPVNNEKLFF,TGTGCCAGCACCCCGGTAAATAATGAAAAACTGTTTTTT
TRBJ1-6,.,TRBV7-2,.,CASSFGWTSPLHF,TGTGCCAGCAGCTTTGGGTGGACATCACCCCTCCACTTT
TRBJ1-4,.,TRBV7-9,.,CASSLSSYNEKLFF,TGTGCCAGCAGCTTGAGCTCTTATAATGAAAAACTGTTTTTT
TRBJ2-7,.,TRBV2,.,CASSDDAGKNEQYF,TGTGCCAGCAGTGATGACGCGGGGAAAAACGAGCAGTACTTC
TRBJ1-2,TRBD1,TRBV25-1,.,CASSGGQGRGYTF,TGTGCCAGCAGTGGGGGACAGGGACGAGGCTACACCTTC
TRBJ2-7,TRBD1,TRBV9,once,CASSVAPGQPYEQYF,TGTGCCAGCAGCGTAGCACCGGGACAGCCCTACGAGCAGTACTTC
TRBJ1-4,TRBD1,TRBV5-1,.,CASSLQGAGEKLFF,TGCGCCAGCAGCTTACAGGGGGCTGGTGAAAAACTGTTTTTT
TRBJ2-1,TRBD2,TRBV19,.,CASSLGTRLYYNEQFF,TGTGCCAGTAGCCTCGGGACTAGGCTCTATTACAATGAGCAGTTCTTC
TRBJ2-2,TRBD1,TRBV7-3,.,CASSSTGGGTGELFF,TGTGCCAGCAGCTCCACAGGGGGCGGAACCGGGGAGCTGTTTTTT
TRBJ1-5,.,TRBV11-3,.,CASSLGATKPQHF,TGTGCCAGCAGCTTAGGGGCTACGAAGCCCCAGCATTTT
TRBJ2-1,TRBD2,TRBV19,.,CASSVTSGRGNEQFF,TGTGCCAGTAGTGTTACTAGCGGGAGAGGAAATGAGCAGTTCTTC
TRBJ1-6,.,TRBV29-1,once,CSVASTRFNSPLHF,TGCAGCGTTGCATCTACCAGGTTTAATTCACCCCTCCACTTT
TRBJ2-5,.,TRBV18,.,CASSPPASQETQYF,TGTGCCAGCTCACCACCTGCCAGCCAAGAGACCCAGTACTTC
TRBJ2-2,TRBD2,TRBV4-2,.,CAIQTSGNTGELFF,TGTGCCATACAGACTAGCGGGAACACCGGGGAGCTGTTTTTT
TRBJ2-5,.,TRBV20-1,.,CSVVVSQTQYF,TGCAGTGTGGTAGTCTCGCAGACCCAGTACTTC
TRBJ2-7,.,TRBV6-5,.,CATGLHPTSGNPQYF,TGTGCCACCGGTCTGCATCCTACGAGCGGCAACCCGCAGTACTTC
TRBJ2-1,TRBD2,TRBV7-3,.,CASSLQPGLAGEVEFF,TGTGCCAGCAGTCTCCAACCGGGACTAGCGGGAGAGGTGGAGTTCTTC
TRBJ2-3,.,TRBV2,.,CASTFGHGSTDTQYF,TGTGCCAGCACCTTTGGGCATGGAAGCACAGATACGCAGTATTTT
TRBJ1-1,.,TRBV7-9,.,CASSLGTGMNTEAFF,TGTGCCAGCAGCTTAGGGACTGGAATGAACACTGAAGCTTTCTTT
TRBJ2-3,TRBD1,TRBV6-2/TRBV6-3,.,CASSYSRSGRGQGTQYF,TGTGCCAGCAGTTACTCGAGGTCCGGCAGGGGGCAAGGTACGCAGTATTTT
TRBJ2-5,.,TRBV19,.,CASSLNPRGYLGETQYF,TGTGCCAGTAGTCTGAACCCAAGGGGGTATCTGGGGGAGACCCAGTACTTC
TRBJ2-7,.,TRBV14,.,CASSPQPTYEQYF,TGTGCCAGCAGCCCGCAACCTACCTACGAGCAGTACTTC
TRBJ1-4,TRBD1,TRBV9,few,CASSPFPGTVNEKLFF,TGTGCCAGCAGCCCCTTCCCCGGGACAGTGAATGAAAAACTGTTTTTT
TRBJ2-1,TRBD2,TRBV5-1,.,CASSAAGLAGVNEQFF,TGCGCCAGCAGCGCGGCTGGACTAGCGGGAGTCAATGAGCAGTTCTTC
TRBJ2-3,TRBD2,TRBV19,.,CASSTRGLAISTDTQYF,TGTGCCAGTAGTACCCGAGGACTAGCGATTAGCACAGATACGCAGTATTTT
TRBJ2-1,TRBD2,TRBV5-1,.,CASSLNPGGGQFF,TGCGCCAGCAGCTTGAACCCGGGAGGGGGGCAGTTCTTC
TRBJ2-3,TRBD2,TRBV10-3,.,CAISAGTSGIPQYF,TGTGCCATCAGCGCCGGGACTAGCGGGATTCCGCAGTATTTT
TRBJ2-3,TRBD1,TRBV6-6,once,CASRTRDRSTDTQYF,TGTGCCAGCAGAACGAGGGACAGAAGCACAGATACGCAGTATTTT
TRBJ2-3,.,TRBV13,.,CASNYDTDTQYF,TGTGCCAGCAACTACGACACAGATACGCAGTATTTT
TRBJ2-3,TRBD1,TRBV5-1,once,CASSLAVSGQGARGDTQYF,TGCGCCAGCAGCTTGGCGGTTTCGGGACAGGGGGCGCGAGGAGATACGCAGTATTTT
TRBJ1-2,TRBD1,TRBV2,.,CASRGQDYGYTF,TGTGCCAGCAGAGGACAGGACTATGGCTACACCTTC
TRBJ2-1,.,TRBV6-2/TRBV6-3,once,CASSYSGGRMNNEQFF,TGTGCCAGCAGTTACTCGGGGGGACGCATGAACAATGAGCAGTTCTTC
TRBJ1-5,TRBD1,TRBV28,.,CASSLGTGERQPQHF,TGTGCCAGCAGCCTTGGGACAGGGGAGAGACAGCCCCAGCATTTT
TRBJ2-7,TRBD2,TRBV7-8,.,CASSLVPPFPGLAGGEQYF,TGTGCCAGCAGCTTAGTACCGCCATTTCCGGGACTAGCGGGTGGTGAGCAGTACTTC
TRBJ1-5,TRBD1,TRBV2,.,CASSLQGVSNQPQHF,TGTGCCAGCAGTCTACAGGGGGTTAGCAATCAGCCCCAGCATTTT
TRBJ2-2,.,TRBV29-1,once,CSVEGGDSYTGELFF,TGCAGCGTTGAAGGGGGAGACTCGTACACCGGGGAGCTGTTTTTT
TRBJ2-1,TRBD1,TRBV24-1,.,CATSDPNRGAYNEQFF,TGTGCCACCAGTGACCCAAACAGGGGGGCCTACAATGAGCAGTTCTTC
TRBJ2-3,.,TRBV9,.,CASSVEFSSDTQYF,TGTGCCAGCAGCGTAGAGTTTAGTTCTGATACGCAGTATTTT
TRBJ2-5,.,TRBV12-3/TRBV12-4,.,CASSLANQETQYF,TGTGCCAGCAGTTTAGCTAACCAAGAGACCCAGTACTTC
TRBJ2-7,TRBD2,TRBV11-2,.,CASSLDQGLAGGPYAYEQYF,TGTGCCAGCAGCTTAGACCAGGGACTAGCGGGAGGGCCGTACGCGTACGAGCAGTACTTC
TRBJ1-2,.,TRBV7-6,.,CASSLGGQGKDYGYTF,TGTGCCAGCAGCTTAGGGGGGCAGGGAAAAGACTATGGCTACACCTTC
TRBJ1-5,.,TRBV10-3,.,CAISDLQGNQPQHF,TGTGCCATCAGTGATCTACAGGGAAATCAGCCCCAGCATTTT
TRBJ1-6,.,TRBV18,.,CASSSGQQNSPLHF,TGTGCCAGCTCCTCTGGACAGCAGAATTCACCCCTCCACTTT
TRBJ2-2,.,TRBV7-2,.,CASSLRDKGGTGELFF,TGTGCCAGCAGCTTAAGGGACAAGGGTGGCACCGGGGAGCTGTTTTTT
TRBJ1-6,TRBD1,TRBV2,.,CASSSGTGNNSPLHF,TGTGCCAGCAGTTCCGGGACAGGCAATAATTCACCCCTCCACTTT
TRBJ2-2,TRBD2,TRBV7-8,.,CASSSIAGPPRYTGELFF,TGTGCCAGCAGCTCAATAGCGGGCCCGCCCCGATACACCGGGGAGCTGTTTTTT